This section outlines one TCR beta chain sequence together with its context. These data belong to a study of blood T cell repertoires in COVID-19. Overall study: COVID-19 samples collected from the United States, Italy and Spain covered acute and convalescent phases.

The CDR3 is 14 residues long. Between the trimmed V and J ends, which lost 4 bases and 0 bases, there was a span of 7 bases. Germline CDR1 SGHTA, CDR2 FQGNSA. Sequencing used immunoSEQ multiplex PCR; TCRdb keeps in-frame clones, though not all of them. The sample holds some 100,000 clones, 85% to 95% seen once. The chain has TRBV7-2 and TRBJ2-1; perhaps TRBD2 as D (5 bases). The sequenced sample consisted of peripheral blood. The clonotype comes from an older woman with active COVID-19. CDR3: CASSSDSSYNEQFF. The CDR3, as DNA: TGTGCCAGCAGCTCGGACTCCTCCTACAATGAGCAGTTCTTC.